This T cell receptor beta chain stems from a study of blood T cells in healthy people across ages. This CDR3 is 12 amino acids long. Trimming shortened V by 1 base and J by 9 bases, and 7 bases separated the two germline ends. Germline assignment: CDR1 SGHNT and CDR2 YENEEA. It was with a sample-barcoded 5' primer and a J-beta primer mix that a second PCR of roughly 7 to 12 cycles was run. TCRdb redid the calling of the 5' RACE reads with MiXCR, one entry per CDR3 protein. The sample shows 700,000 to 850,000 distinct CDR3 sequences, around 36% of them seen only once. The rearrangement uses TRBV11-3 and TRBJ2-1; D remains unclear. The material sequenced was blood. The TCR originated in a man aged 18 to 29 in good health. In DNA, the CDR3 is TGTGCCAGCAGCTTAGGGACCGGTGAGCAGTTCTTC. Its translation is CASSLGTGEQFF. Full variable domain (rest looked up from reference TRBV11-3 and TRBJ2-1): EAGVVQSPRYKIIEKKQPVAFWCNPISGHNTLYWYLQNLGQGPELLIRYENEEAVDDSQLPKDRFSAERLKGVDSTLKIQPAELGDSAVYLCASSLGTGEQFFGPGTRLTVL.